These 5 T cell receptor beta chains were sequenced from one sample in a study of cytomegalovirus exposure and HLA in healthy donors. 13 Jbeta primers and 60 Vbeta primers were used for the PCR. Clones were read by immunoSEQ multiplex PCR, and TCRdb kept only the in-frame ones, dropping some. This sample has under 150,000 clones; approximately 80% occur once, and the top ten carry around 3.6%. Source material: PBMCs. These receptor sequences come from a young man in good health and CMV-seronegative.

This clone was seen more than once but under ten times. The rearrangement uses TRBV27 and TRBJ2-1, with TRBD1 matching over 9 bases. CDR3 length: 15 amino acids. Germline CDR1 reads MNHEY; CDR2 reads SMNVEV (reference sequence). With 2 bases clipped from V and 5 bases from J, the junction kept 4 bases outside the gene matches. The CDR3 DNA sequence: TGTGCCAGCAGTTTAAGACAGGGGGACAACAATGAGCAGTTCTTC. Its translation: CASSLRQGDNNEQFF.

The rearrangement joins TRBV4-2 to TRBJ2-3; a possible D gene is TRBD2 (6 bases). The V end was cut by 0 bases, the J end by 7 bases, with 14 bases between. This CDR3 region has 15 residues. Germline V gene data show CDR1 as LGHNA and CDR2 as YNFKEQ. CDR3 loop: CASSQDTGGGNTQYF. CDR3 DNA: TGTGCCAGCAGCCAAGATACGGGTGGGGGGAATACGCAGTATTTT.

This clone was observed a few times. The chain carries TRBV19 and TRBJ1-3; D is possibly TRBD1 (5 bases). Trimming took off 7 bases at V and 0 bases at J, with 10 bases between the two ends. In germline, CDR1 is LNHDA, CDR2 SQIVND (reference sequence). The length of the CDR3 is 14 residues. The CDR3 bases are TGTGCCAGTACCGACAGAGGCTCTGGAAACACCATATATTTT. Its protein product is CASTDRGSGNTIYF.

The chain has TRBV19 and TRBJ1-1; a possible D gene is TRBD1 (5 bases). V dropped 3 bases and J dropped 0 bases, with 17 bases sitting between them. This CDR3 has 17 residues. Germline lookup yields CDR1 LNHDA and CDR2 SQIVND (reference sequence). CDR3 protein: CASSIRSTGGLNTEAFF. The CDR3 DNA reads TGTGCCAGTAGTATTCGATCCACCGGGGGACTGAACACTGAAGCTTTCTTT.

About this clone itself: Other DNA sequences in the same sample also yield this CDR3. The V call is TRBV5-1, the J call TRBJ2-7, with 13 positions matching TRBD2. From germline, CDR1 is SGHRS and CDR2 YFSETQ. J was trimmed by 1 base and V by 2 bases; bases with no gene match: 0. CDR3 size: 15 residues. As DNA, the CDR3 is TGCGCCAGCAGCTTACTAGCGGGAGGGTCCTACGAGCAGTACTTC. Protein product: CASSLLAGGSYEQYF.